The source of this TCR beta chain is a study of T cell responses to AZD1222 COVID-19 vaccine. Overall study: Analyses pooled second doses at about 4 or about 12 weeks. Overall study results and limits: Clonal diversity was possibly underestimated; the donors were predominantly white British and more often female. Seropositive at baseline were only a handful of AZD1222 recipients. Across the whole spike, CD4 TCRs peaked at regions 160-218 and 743-854.

From germline, CDR1 is MNHEY and CDR2 SVGEGT. J gave up 6 bases and V 6 bases, and 15 bases lay outside the gene matches. This CDR3 comprises 16 residues. Details on this clone: Antigen unknown.

Method: immunoSEQ multiplex PCR; TCRdb's copy keeps in-frame clones and lacks some. The sample lists some 120,000 clones; 88% were seen once. The sequencing used peripheral blood, collected on day 0 of AZD1222 vaccination. The TCR sequence derives from an adult in good health. V and J are TRBV6-2 or TRBV6-3 and TRBJ1-2, with TRBD1 identical over 8 bases. The CDR3 region is CASSPGGLIAGDGYTF. CDR3 nucleotide sequence: TGTGCCAGCAGCCCAGGGGGCCTCATCGCGGGGGATGGCTACACCTTC.